A selection of T cell receptor beta chains follows, all from one sample in a study of human T cells and chemical hapten exposure. TCRdb independently ran MiXCR on the RACE reads; one entry per CDR3 protein. The sample records approximately 95,000 distinct CDR3 sequences, 10% to 12% being singletons. Sequencing was performed on whole blood, taken in connection with sensitization to the hapten diphenylcyclopropenone (DPC). The source is a woman aged 35 to 49 with alopecia areata. Some clones in this sample may be carry-over from other donors' samples. CDR3s leave out the opening cysteine and the closing phenylalanine or tryptophan. Each record gives: J gene, V gene, CDR3 protein.

J gene: TRBJ2-7
V gene: TRBV18
CDR3 protein: ASSPETGRTYEQY

J gene: TRBJ1-2
V gene: TRBV12-3/TRBV12-4
CDR3 protein: ASSLEGYGYT

J gene: TRBJ2-7
V gene: TRBV5-4
CDR3 protein: ASSPPGGGSPGYEQY

J gene: TRBJ2-7
V gene: TRBV29-1
CDR3 protein: SASGGTVDYEQY

J gene: TRBJ2-7
V gene: TRBV11-2
CDR3 protein: ASSRTSGGLGEQY

J gene: TRBJ2-3
V gene: TRBV20-1
CDR3 protein: SAPARALGTDTQY

J gene: TRBJ2-2
V gene: TRBV6-5
CDR3 protein: ASGSSANTGELF

J gene: TRBJ1-2
V gene: TRBV29-1
CDR3 protein: SVGSTAYGYT

J gene: TRBJ1-2
V gene: TRBV27
CDR3 protein: ASSLQISDRGTYGYT

J gene: TRBJ2-7
V gene: TRBV12-3/TRBV12-4
CDR3 protein: ASSLLAGGRYEQY

J gene: TRBJ2-5
V gene: TRBV21-1
CDR3 protein: ASSKVFHRGGQETQY

J gene: TRBJ1-3
V gene: TRBV3-1
CDR3 protein: ASSQTFSGNTIY

J gene: TRBJ2-7
V gene: TRBV10-2
CDR3 protein: ASRGTGKHGTSGSYEQY

J gene: TRBJ1-3
V gene: TRBV10-1
CDR3 protein: ASSVVGLAGNTIY

J gene: TRBJ2-5
V gene: TRBV20-1
CDR3 protein: SARGTSGQETQY

J gene: TRBJ2-7
V gene: TRBV11-2
CDR3 protein: ASSLGDRQKQY

J gene: TRBJ2-4
V gene: TRBV28
CDR3 protein: ASRDRTAKNIQY

J gene: TRBJ2-7
V gene: TRBV7-2
CDR3 protein: ASSLAGLAGRGQY

J gene: TRBJ2-1
V gene: TRBV9
CDR3 protein: ASSVEISPLDEQF

J gene: TRBJ1-4
V gene: TRBV9
CDR3 protein: ASGRLERPTNEKLF

J gene: TRBJ2-3
V gene: TRBV24-1
CDR3 protein: ATSDLQGTDTQY

J gene: TRBJ2-7
V gene: TRBV29-1
CDR3 protein: SVGPSQDYEQY

J gene: TRBJ1-2
V gene: TRBV29-1
CDR3 protein: SVSVGRGYGYT

J gene: TRBJ2-3
V gene: TRBV7-2
CDR3 protein: ASSISGAGGSDTQY

J gene: TRBJ1-2
V gene: TRBV27
CDR3 protein: ASSWGTANYGYT

J gene: TRBJ1-3
V gene: TRBV6-5
CDR3 protein: ASHMSSGNTIY

J gene: TRBJ1-2
V gene: TRBV3-1
CDR3 protein: ASSPRWPRDYGYT

J gene: TRBJ2-3
V gene: TRBV4-3
CDR3 protein: ASSQGPGRGRADTQY

J gene: TRBJ1-2
V gene: TRBV20-1
CDR3 protein: SAQQRWGYGYT

J gene: TRBJ2-3
V gene: TRBV6-2/TRBV6-3
CDR3 protein: ASSYSTRTSGTRGTDTQY

J gene: TRBJ1-1
V gene: TRBV29-1
CDR3 protein: SGTTGGTEAF

J gene: TRBJ1-1
V gene: TRBV6-2/TRBV6-3
CDR3 protein: ASSPGWREAF

J gene: TRBJ1-2
V gene: TRBV19
CDR3 protein: ASSAGLAYGYT

J gene: TRBJ1-2
V gene: TRBV6-5
CDR3 protein: ASSYSGPNYGYT

J gene: TRBJ1-1
V gene: TRBV7-9
CDR3 protein: ASSPGTGETEAF

J gene: TRBJ2-2
V gene: TRBV4-3
CDR3 protein: ASSHPKGPGDTGELF

J gene: TRBJ1-5
V gene: TRBV19
CDR3 protein: ASSIRDRGLQPQH

J gene: TRBJ2-5
V gene: TRBV18
CDR3 protein: ASSPGRTGSETQY

J gene: TRBJ1-2
V gene: TRBV30
CDR3 protein: AKQDYGYT

J gene: TRBJ2-3
V gene: TRBV9
CDR3 protein: ASSVSGSASDTQY

J gene: TRBJ1-4
V gene: TRBV6-2/TRBV6-3
CDR3 protein: ASSSWPTKGLF

J gene: TRBJ1-6
V gene: TRBV5-5
CDR3 protein: ASSSNRRQGSPLH

J gene: TRBJ1-2
V gene: TRBV6-1
CDR3 protein: ASSPGIGYGYT

J gene: TRBJ1-2
V gene: TRBV18
CDR3 protein: ASSPYRGLDYGYT

J gene: TRBJ1-2
V gene: TRBV16
CDR3 protein: ASSQFRGYT

J gene: TRBJ1-2
V gene: TRBV20-1
CDR3 protein: SARGTDVP

J gene: TRBJ1-1
V gene: TRBV19
CDR3 protein: ATSAGANTEAF

J gene: TRBJ2-7
V gene: TRBV7-2
CDR3 protein: ASSFGGSVYEQY